These 24 T cell receptor beta chains share one sample of origin, sequenced in a study of T cells in tuberculosis. Data came from immunoSEQ multiplex PCR; TCRdb stores just in-frame clones and leaves some out. Here the sample spans tens of thousands of clones, roughly 91% being singletons. Sorting used thawed, overnight-rested PBMC stained with anti-CD3, a viability dye and GMM-loaded CD1B tetramer. C32 glucose monomycolate from Rhodococcus equi was loaded onto the CD1B tetramers. The sequencing input was CD1b-GMM tetramer-negative cells sorted from PBMCs. The source is an adult woman with latent tuberculosis.

The chain carries TRBV5-8 and TRBJ2-3; 8 bases match TRBD1. Germline values: CDR1 SGHTS, CDR2 YDEGEE. The V and J ends lost 4 bases and 2 bases, in that order; junction bases with no gene match: 6. CDR3 length equals 15 residues. The CDR3 here is CASSPTGEPTDTQYF. In DNA, the CDR3 is TGTGCCAGCAGCCCGACAGGGGAGCCCACAGATACGCAGTATTTT.

The CDR3 here is CACTYSGEKLFF. CDR3 bases: TGTGCCTGCACCTATAGCGGAGAAAAACTGTTTTTT. V and J are TRBV30 and TRBJ1-4; no reliable D call. With 6 bases removed from V and 8 bases from J, the gap between germline ends came to 13 bases. Looked up from germline, CDR1 is GTSNPN and CDR2 is SVGIG (reference sequence). CDR3 length: 12 residues. The full variable domain, its missing parts supplied by reference TRBV30 and TRBJ1-4, is SQTIHQWPATLVQPVGSPLSLECTVEGTSNPNLYWYRQAAGRGLQLLFYSVGIGQISSEVPQNLSASRPQDRQFILSSKKLLLSDSGFYLCACTYSGEKLFFGSGTQLSVL.

The DNA of the CDR3 is TGCGCCAGCAGTGAGTCGAGGGCAGCCTATAATTCACCCCTCCACTTT. Translated: CASSESRAAYNSPLHF. The chain combines TRBV10-2 with TRBJ1-6; D is unclear. The germline V gene has CDR1 WSHSY and CDR2 SAAADI. This CDR3 is 16 amino acids long. V lost 0 bases, J lost 2 bases, and 8 bases lay in between.

The rearrangement uses TRBV27 and TRBJ2-7; 10 nucleotides agree with TRBD1. The CDR3 runs 14 residues. Germline V lookup: CDR1 MNHEY, CDR2 SMNVEV (reference sequence). The J segment lost 6 bases and the V segment lost 4 bases, leaving 6 bases of the junction unmatched. DNA for the CDR3: TGTGCCAGCAGTTCATCGACAGGGGGCCTCGAGCAGTACTTC. This sequence encodes CASSSSTGGLEQYF.

The chain employs TRBV11-2 and TRBJ2-7, with a tentative D call TRBD2 (6 bases). Germline assignment: CDR1 SGHAT and CDR2 FQNNGV. V dropped 5 bases and J dropped 3 bases, with 20 bases sitting between them. This CDR3 contains 16 residues. The CDR3 DNA sequence: TGTGCCAGCAGCCTACGCCCTGACGGGAGTCTCTACGAGCAGTACGTC. Protein product: CASSLRPDGSLYEQYV.

This clone was seen more than once but under ten times. The CDR3 region is CASSEEGQGALEAFF. In DNA, the CDR3 is TGTGCCAGCAGTGAAGAAGGACAGGGGGCACTTGAAGCTTTCTTT. The chain couples TRBV6-1 to TRBJ1-1, with TRBD1 matching over 11 bases. The CDR3 runs to 15 residues. CDR1 MNHNS and CDR2 SASEGT come from the germline V gene. J gave up 7 bases and V 1 base, and 5 bases lay outside the gene matches.

The gene calls are TRBV30 and TRBJ2-5; D unresolved. The CDR3 totals 15 residues. Trimming took off 0 bases at V and 8 bases at J, with 19 bases between the two ends. Per germline, CDR1 GTSNPN and CDR2 SVGIG (reference sequence). The CDR3 region has the DNA TGTGCCTGGAGTGTACCGCTCCCCGGTGTGTTAACCCAGTACTTC. Its translation: CAWSVPLPGVLTQYF.

This clone was picked up one time. The V gene is TRBV27, the J gene TRBJ2-1; tentative D call: TRBD1 (6 bases). The length of the CDR3 is 15 residues. Germline values: CDR1 MNHEY, CDR2 SMNVEV (reference sequence). V lost 4 bases to trimming and J lost 9 bases, with 19 bases between them. CDR3 bases: TGTGCCAGCAGTTCGACAGGTAGAATCCGGGTTGAGCAGTTCTTC. The encoded protein is CASSSTGRIRVEQFF.

V is TRBV28 and J is TRBJ1-6, with a tentative D call TRBD1 (6 bases). V was pared by 4 bases and J by 11 bases, with 12 bases between. Germline V gives CDR1 MDHEN, CDR2 SYDVKM. The CDR3 extends over 13 amino acids. The CDR3 region has the DNA TGTGCCAGCAGTTCCCCCAGGGGAGCACCCCTCCACTTT. Translation gives CASSSPRGAPLHF.

In nucleotides, the CDR3 is TGCGCCAGTTCGATTAAGGGACAGGGAAGTGAAAAACTGTTTTTT. Protein product: CASSIKGQGSEKLFF. The V call is TRBV5-1, the J call TRBJ1-4; 9 bases align to TRBD1. This CDR3 contains 15 residues. With V trimmed by 8 bases and J by 7 bases, 12 bases remained unmatched. CDR1 is SGHRS and CDR2 is YFSETQ in the germline V gene.

The chain joins TRBV7-6 to TRBJ2-5; 8 positions match TRBD2. The CDR3 sequence is 15 residues long. V was clipped by 7 bases and J by 0 bases; unmatched bases: 7. Germline CDR1 reads SGHVS; CDR2 reads FNYEAQ. CDR3 sequence reads: CASTRGGPNQETQYF. The DNA for the CDR3 is TGTGCCAGCACCCGCGGGGGGCCAAACCAAGAGACCCAGTACTTC.

This chain links TRBV2 with TRBJ1-2; maybe TRBD1 (6 bases). The CDR3 has 13 amino acids. Germline V CDR1 and CDR2: SNHLY, FYNNEI. V was trimmed by 6 bases and J by 7 bases, leaving 15 bases between them. In nucleotides, the CDR3 is TGTGCCAGCAGCGCGACGACAGGAGGTGGCTACACCTTC. Its translation is CASSATTGGGYTF. The whole variable domain, remainder taken from reference TRBV2 and TRBJ1-2, is EPEVTQTPSHQVTQMGQEVILRCVPISNHLYFYWYRQILGQKVEFLVSFYNNEISEKSEIFDDQFSVERPDGSNFTLKIRSTKLEDSAMYFCASSATTGGGYTFGSGTRLTVV.

This chain links TRBV27 with TRBJ2-3, with D maybe TRBD2 (6 bases). CDR1 MNHEY and CDR2 SMNVEV come from the germline V gene (reference sequence). The CDR3 has 17 residues. Trimming took 5 bases from V and 5 from J, leaving 23 bases between them. The CDR3 spells CASSPESSGPALDTQYF. The CDR3 region has the DNA TGTGCCAGCAGTCCGGAGTCAAGCGGGCCCGCCTTAGATACGCAGTATTTT.

The chain joins TRBV2 to TRBJ2-1, with TRBD2 identical over 7 bases. The CDR3 length is 15 residues. V lost 3 bases to trimming and J lost 10 bases; unmatched junction nucleotides: 12. From germline, CDR1 is SNHLY and CDR2 FYNNEI. In nucleotides, the CDR3 is TGTGCCAGCAGTGATCAGGGACTACCTATTAGGGAGCAGTTCTTC. As protein: CASSDQGLPIREQFF.

The rearrangement joins TRBV12-5 to TRBJ1-4, with D tentatively TRBD1 (6 bases). Germline CDR1 and CDR2: LGHNT and FRNRAP. The V gene lost 6 bases and the J gene lost 0 bases, with 17 bases spanning the gap. The CDR3 loop spans 17 amino acids. In DNA form, the CDR3 reads TGTGCTAGTGGCATCGACAGGTGGAGTCCAACTAATGAAAAACTGTTTTTT. Protein sequence: CASGIDRWSPTNEKLFF.

This clone was seen a handful of times. The V call is TRBV9, the J call TRBJ2-5; possibly TRBD1 for D (6 bases). V gave up 1 base and J gave up 5 bases, with 21 bases separating them. The CDR3 loop spans 17 amino acids. Per germline, CDR1 SGDLS and CDR2 YYNGEE. Written as DNA, the CDR3 is TGTGCCAGCAGCGTACTCGACAGGAGTCCATCAAGGGAGACCCAGTACTTC. It specifies CASSVLDRSPSRETQYF. The variable domain in full, completed from reference TRBV9 and TRBJ2-5, reads DSGVTQTPKHLITATGQRVTLRCSPRSGDLSVYWYQQSLDQGLQFLIQYYNGEERAKGNILERFSAQQFPDLHSELNLSSLELGDSALYFCASSVLDRSPSRETQYFGPGTRLLVL.

The chain recombines TRBV6-5 with TRBJ1-5; a possible D gene is TRBD1 (6 bases). The CDR3 covers 16 residues. The V gene's germline CDR1 is MNHEY and CDR2 SVGAGI. Trimming cost V 0 bases and J 7 bases, with 16 bases left between them. The DNA of the CDR3 is TGTGCCAGCAGTTACTCCGTCCCAGGGGATGGCCAGCCCCAGCATTTT. Its translation is CASSYSVPGDGQPQHF.

This chain links TRBV2 with TRBJ1-6; 10 positions agree with TRBD1. Germline loops: CDR1 SNHLY, CDR2 FYNNEI. This CDR3 comprises 15 residues. Trimming cost V 2 bases and J 7 bases; bases outside gene matches: 2. The CDR3 is CASSERQGANSPLHF. The CDR3 DNA reads TGTGCCAGCAGTGAAAGACAGGGGGCAAATTCACCCCTCCACTTT.

The J gene is TRBJ1-3, the V gene TRBV6-5; D gene unclear. The CDR3 spans 15 residues. Germline V lookup: CDR1 MNHEY, CDR2 SVGAGI. Trimming left V 0 bases short and J 0 bases short, with 6 bases between. The chain's CDR3 is CASSYSSGSGNTIYF. In DNA form, the CDR3 reads TGTGCCAGCAGTTACTCGTCAGGCTCTGGAAACACCATATATTTT.

This chain joins TRBV2 and TRBJ2-6; tentative D call: TRBD2 (5 bases). This CDR3 is built from 15 residues. V was shortened by 8 bases and J by 0 bases, with 11 bases between the two germline ends. CDR1 SNHLY and CDR2 FYNNEI come from the germline V gene. CDR3 sequence: CASATDFSGANVLTF. CDR3 in DNA: TGTGCCAGCGCCACGGACTTCTCTGGGGCCAACGTCCTGACTTTC.

The chain has TRBV28 and TRBJ2-1, with D perhaps matching TRBD2 (6 bases). CDR3 size: 16 residues. Between the trimmed V and J ends, which lost 4 bases and 2 bases, there was a span of 15 bases. In germline, CDR1 is MDHEN, CDR2 SYDVKM. CDR3 in DNA: TGTGCCAGCAGTTCGTCGGGACTCCACACCTACAATGAGCAGTTCTTC. Its protein product is CASSSSGLHTYNEQFF. Using reference TRBV28 and TRBJ2-1 for the parts outside the CDR3, the full variable domain is DVKVTQSSRYLVKRTGEKVFLECVQDMDHENMFWYRQDPGLGLRLIYFSYDVKMKEKGDIPEGYSVSREKKERFSLILESASTNQTSMYLCASSSSGLHTYNEQFFGPGTRLTVL.

The rearrangement uses TRBV27 and TRBJ2-6; D may be TRBD1 (5 bases). Trimming took off 6 bases at V and 0 bases at J, with 15 bases between the two ends. CDR3 length: 17 amino acids. Per the germline V gene, CDR1 is MNHEY and CDR2 is SMNVEV (reference sequence). CDR3 amino acids: CASSPTSGYSGANVLTF. The CDR3 region has the DNA TGTGCCAGCAGCCCAACCTCAGGGTACTCTGGGGCCAACGTCCTGACTTTC. The variable domain in full, with the rest retrieved from reference TRBV27 and TRBJ2-6, is EAQVTQNPRYLITVTGKKLTVTCSQNMNHEYMSWYRQDPGLGLRQIYYSMNVEVTDKGDVPEGYKVSRKEKRNFPLILESPSPNQTSLYFCASSPTSGYSGANVLTFGAGSRLTVL.

The gene calls are TRBV6-5 and TRBJ2-5; TRBD1 aligns across 7 bases. The germline gives CDR1 MNHEY, CDR2 SVGAGI. V shed 4 bases, J shed 7 bases, and the junction held 6 bases outside the gene matches. This CDR3 contains 13 residues. CDR3 sequence (DNA): TGTGCCAGCAGTTTAAATAGGGGGCGGACCCAGTACTTC. Protein product: CASSLNRGRTQYF.

The rearrangement joins TRBV7-2 to TRBJ1-2; no firm D call. V was trimmed by 2 bases and J by 3 bases, leaving 7 bases between them. This CDR3 has 13 residues. Germline-derived CDR1 and CDR2 are SGHTA and FQGNSA. CDR3 in amino acids: CASSLTADYGYTF. The CDR3 coding sequence is TGTGCCAGCAGCTTAACCGCAGACTATGGCTACACCTTC.